The 10 T cell receptor beta chains listed next were all sequenced from one sample in a study of shared clonotypes between healthy human individuals. Libraries were prepared by immunoSEQ multiplex PCR; TCRdb keeps only in-frame clonotypes and omits some of them. The profile shows under 600,000 clones, 95% to 98% of them singletons. Naivety among CD8 cells was defined by CD45RO negativity and positive CCR7 selection, thereby excluding terminally differentiated effector memory CD45RA+ cells. Sequencing was carried out using naive CD8+ T cells sorted from blood. The receptors stem from a young man in good health.

CDR3 nucleotide sequence: TGTGCCAGCAGTGAAGGGGAATTATCCTACAATGAGCAGTTCTTC. As protein: CASSEGELSYNEQFF. The chain couples TRBV25-1 to TRBJ2-1; no definite D call. The length of the CDR3 is 15 residues. Between the trimmed V and J ends, which lost 2 bases and 1 base, there was a span of 9 bases. Germline lookup yields CDR1 MGHDK and CDR2 SYGVNS.

For this clone: In the same sample, other DNA sequences code for this CDR3. The chain is built from TRBV13 and TRBJ2-7; D is unresolved. V lost 0 bases, J lost 0 bases, and 6 bases lay in between. The CDR3 covers 14 residues. Germline V CDR1 and CDR2: PRHDT, FYEKMQ (reference sequence). CDR3 bases: TGTGCCAGCAGCTTAGGACGTAGCTCCTACGAGCAGTACTTC. Translation: CASSLGRSSYEQYF.

The J gene is TRBJ2-3, the V gene TRBV5-8, with 11 bases that match TRBD2. The germline V gene encodes CDR1 SGHTS and CDR2 YDEGEE. Trimming cost V 0 bases and J 3 bases; bases outside gene matches: 3. The CDR3 extends over 16 amino acids. The CDR3 DNA reads TGTGCCAGCAGCTTGGGGACTAGCGGGTCTACAGATACGCAGTATTTT. Translated, it gives CASSLGTSGSTDTQYF.

The rearrangement uses TRBV14 and TRBJ2-1, with 7 positions matching TRBD1. The CDR3 has 12 residues. J was trimmed by 8 bases and V by 4 bases; bases with no gene match: 2. From germline, CDR1 is SGHDN and CDR2 FVKESK. The CDR3 here is CASSLDRDEQFF. DNA for the CDR3: TGTGCCAGCAGCCTAGACAGGGATGAGCAGTTCTTC.

The chain has TRBV5-1 and TRBJ2-7; 12 nucleotides match TRBD2. CDR3 length equals 15 residues. Trimming cost V 6 bases and J 0 bases; bases outside gene matches: 4. CDR1 and CDR2 (germline): SGHRS, YFSETQ. CDR3 nucleotide sequence: TGCGCCAGCACGGGACTAGCGGGTGTCTCCTACGAGCAGTACTTC. As protein: CASTGLAGVSYEQYF. Filled out from reference TRBV5-1 and TRBJ2-7, the complete variable domain reads KAGVTQTPRYLIKTRGQQVTLSCSPISGHRSVSWYQQTPGQGLQFLFEYFSETQRNKGNFPGRFSGRQFSNSRSEMNVSTLELGDSALYLCASTGLAGVSYEQYFGPGTRLTVT.

The chain combines TRBV7-9 with TRBJ2-3; 9 bases agree with TRBD2. CDR1 and CDR2 (germline): SEHNR, FQNEAQ (reference sequence). This CDR3 has 14 amino acids. V was clipped by 7 bases and J by 4 bases; unmatched bases: 6. The CDR3 DNA reads as TGTGCCAGCACCTTTAGCGGGAGTCCAGATACGCAGTATTTT. Its protein is CASTFSGSPDTQYF.

The chain employs TRBV15 and TRBJ2-2, with D possibly TRBD1 on 6 matching bases. The V gene's germline CDR1 is LNHNV and CDR2 YYDKDF (reference sequence). V gave up 5 bases and J gave up 4 bases, with 14 bases separating them. CDR3 length equals 15 residues. CDR3 nucleotides: TGTGCCACCAGCCAAGGACAGAAGTCCACCGGGGAGCTGTTTTTT. It specifies CATSQGQKSTGELFF.

The chain is built from TRBV7-8 and TRBJ2-1; D might be TRBD1 (5 bases). The CDR3 spans 14 residues. Germline V gives CDR1 SGHVS, CDR2 FQNEAQ. Trimming stripped 5 bases from V and 5 bases from J, with 13 bases between. This CDR3 is CASSRPTVDNEQFF. For the CDR3, the DNA is TGTGCCAGCAGCAGACCGACAGTAGACAATGAGCAGTTCTTC. Based on the CDR3 plus reference TRBV7-8 and TRBJ2-1, the full variable domain is GAGVSQSPRYKVAKRGQDVALRCDPISGHVSLFWYQQALGQGPEFLTYFQNEAQLDKSGLPSDRFFAERPEGSVSTLKIQRTQQEDSAVYLCASSRPTVDNEQFFGPGTRLTVL.

Details on this clone: Other DNA sequences in the same sample also yield this CDR3. This chain uses TRBV9 with TRBJ2-3, with 7 bases that match TRBD2. V lost 0 bases to trimming and J lost 2 bases; unmatched junction nucleotides: 3. This CDR3 has 15 amino acids. Germline CDR1 and CDR2: SGDLS and YYNGEE. The CDR3 sequence: CASSVGLANTDTQYF. The CDR3, as DNA: TGTGCCAGCAGCGTAGGACTAGCCAACACAGATACGCAGTATTTT.

The genes are TRBV4-2 and TRBJ2-7; a possible D gene is TRBD2 (7 bases). Deletions cut 3 bases from V and 7 bases from J, with 19 bases between. From germline, CDR1 is LGHNA and CDR2 YNFKEQ. This CDR3 comprises 15 residues. The CDR3 region is CASSQLAGAQWEQYF. Written as DNA, the CDR3 is TGTGCCAGCAGCCAGCTCGCGGGGGCGCAGTGGGAGCAGTACTTC.